These T cell receptor beta chains were read from a single sample in a study of blood T cells in healthy people across ages. TCRdb called the 5' RACE reads again in MiXCR, with one record for every CDR3 protein. Of some 940,000 distinct CDR3 sequences listed, 29% are singletons. This sample was also put to use in a study of T cells of mothers and their children.

What was sequenced was blood. The receptor set was obtained from a woman in her forties in good health. CDR3s include the opening cysteine and the closing phenylalanine or tryptophan. Each record gives: D gene, CDR3 length, V gene, J gene, clone size, CDR3 protein, CDR3 DNA. A D gene is named only where the DNA matches it firmly. The size of a clone is reported for some rows only, either as once, few or many, or as a class for expanded clones.

>TRBD1|16|TRBV20-1|TRBJ1-1|.
CSARARDSLMNTEAFF
TGCAGTGCTAGAGCAAGGGACAGCCTCATGAACACTGAAGCTTTCTTT
>.|15|TRBV6-6|TRBJ2-6|.
CASSYQGAGANVLTF
TGTGCCAGCAGTTACCAGGGTGCTGGGGCCAACGTCCTGACTTTC
>.|15|TRBV9|TRBJ2-1|many
CASSVNPGSYNEQFF
TGTGCCAGCAGCGTAAATCCGGGCTCCTACAATGAGCAGTTCTTC
>TRBD1|15|TRBV19|TRBJ1-2|.
CASSPRQGASYGYTF
TGTGCCAGTAGTCCGCGACAGGGTGCGTCCTATGGCTACACCTTC
>.|16|TRBV6-1|TRBJ1-6|.
CASSEQWGANNSPLHF
TGTGCCAGCAGTGAACAATGGGGGGCTAATAATTCACCCCTCCACTTT
>.|14|TRBV27|TRBJ1-2|.
CASRTRGVIPGYTF
TGTGCCAGCAGAACCAGGGGCGTAATCCCCGGCTACACCTTC
>TRBD2|17|TRBV18|TRBJ2-1|few
CASSRKSGGRSYNEQFF
TGTGCCAGCTCAAGAAAGAGCGGGGGTCGTTCCTACAATGAGCAGTTCTTC
>.|14|TRBV28|TRBJ2-1|few
CASSSPPPYNEQFF
TGTGCCAGCAGTAGCCCGCCCCCCTACAATGAGCAGTTCTTC
>.|13|TRBV6-2/TRBV6-3|TRBJ2-7|.
CASAHIVSYEQYF
TGTGCCAGCGCCCACATTGTCTCCTACGAGCAGTACTTC
>.|14|TRBV28|TRBJ1-1|.
CASTGQTLNTEAFF
TGTGCCAGCACTGGACAGACTCTGAACACTGAAGCTTTCTTT
>.|14|TRBV7-2|TRBJ2-7|many
CASSLAYRVDEQYF
TGTGCCAGCAGCTTAGCTTACAGGGTTGACGAGCAGTACTTC
>.|15|TRBV4-1|TRBJ2-6|.
CASSGLGAGANVLTF
TGCGCCAGCAGCGGGTTAGGGGCGGGGGCCAACGTCCTGACTTTC
>.|15|TRBV4-3|TRBJ2-3|few
CASSQETFSTDTQYF
TGCGCCAGCAGCCAAGAGACTTTTAGCACAGATACGCAGTATTTT
>.|13|TRBV5-1|TRBJ2-5|few
CASTRPPQETQYF
TGCGCCAGCACCCGACCCCCACAAGAGACCCAGTACTTC
>TRBD1|14|TRBV5-1|TRBJ1-4|.
CASSSGQDSEKLFF
TGCGCCAGCAGCTCGGGACAGGATAGTGAAAAGCTGTTTTTT
>TRBD2|14|TRBV5-1|TRBJ2-7|.
CASSTGGIYNEQYF
TGCGCCAGCAGCACGGGGGGTATCTACAATGAGCAGTACTTC
>.|15|TRBV5-1|TRBJ2-1|.
CASSLWGQGRDEQFF
TGCGCCAGCAGCTTGTGGGGTCAGGGCCGAGATGAGCAGTTCTTC
>.|14|TRBV7-9|TRBJ2-7|many
CASSRTTGTHEQYF
TGTGCCAGCAGTCGGACTACAGGGACCCACGAGCAGTACTTC
>TRBD2|16|TRBV11-2|TRBJ2-6|.
CASRGLAGAGANVLTF
TGTGCCAGCAGGGGACTAGCGGGGGCTGGGGCCAACGTCCTGACTTTC
>.|21|TRBV11-2|TRBJ2-7|.
CASSLEYSDWGGPSQPGEQYF
TGTGCCAGCAGCTTAGAATACTCAGATTGGGGTGGGCCTTCTCAACCGGGAGAGCAGTACTTC
>.|15|TRBV11-2|TRBJ1-2|.
CASTGVITQGWGYTF
TGTGCCAGCACCGGAGTAATTACCCAGGGGTGGGGCTACACCTTC
>.|20|TRBV18|TRBJ1-5|.
CASSPPFFTIRPYSNQPQHF
TGTGCCAGCTCACCTCCGTTTTTTACAATTCGACCTTATAGCAATCAGCCCCAGCATTTT
>TRBD1|17|TRBV20-1|TRBJ1-6|.
CSARSTGASSYNSPLHF
TGCAGTGCTAGGAGTACAGGGGCGAGCTCCTATAATTCACCCCTCCACTTT